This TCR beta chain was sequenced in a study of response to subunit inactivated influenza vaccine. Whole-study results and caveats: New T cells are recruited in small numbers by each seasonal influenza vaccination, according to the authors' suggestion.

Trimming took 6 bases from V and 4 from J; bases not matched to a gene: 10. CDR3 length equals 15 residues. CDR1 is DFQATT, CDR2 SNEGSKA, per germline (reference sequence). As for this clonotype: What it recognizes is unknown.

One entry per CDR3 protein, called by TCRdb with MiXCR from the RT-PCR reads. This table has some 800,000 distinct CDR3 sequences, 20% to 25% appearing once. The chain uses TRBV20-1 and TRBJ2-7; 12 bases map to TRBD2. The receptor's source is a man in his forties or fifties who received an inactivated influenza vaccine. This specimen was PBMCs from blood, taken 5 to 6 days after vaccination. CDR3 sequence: CSAPRLAGESYEQYF. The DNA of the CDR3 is TGCAGTGCCCCGAGACTAGCGGGAGAATCGTACGAGCAGTACTTC.